These T cell receptor beta chains were read from a single sample in a study of blood T cell repertoires in COVID-19. Using immunoSEQ multiplex PCR, the repertoire was profiled, and TCRdb retains in-frame clones only, with some absent. The data contain fewer than 250,000 clones, 75% to 85% of them singletons. The sequenced material came from PBMCs or T cells enriched from blood (not recorded which). The receptors derive from a woman aged 40 to 49 with acute COVID-19. CDR3s include the opening cysteine and the closing phenylalanine or tryptophan. A D gene is named only where the DNA matches it firmly. Size tells how often a clone was seen (once, few, many) or the class of an expanded clone, and some rows leave it out.

cdr3_nt,cdr3_aa,d_call,clone_size,v_call,j_call
TGTGCCAGCAGCTCCTTGACAGGGGGAGGCACTGAAGCTTTCTTT,CASSSLTGGGTEAFF,TRBD1,NA,TRBV7-8,TRBJ1-1
TGCAGTGCTAGTGAAAAGACGGGCTACGAGCAGTACTTC,CSASEKTGYEQYF,NA,NA,TRBV20-1,TRBJ2-7
TGCGCCAGCAGCAATTTGGGAGCGGGAGGGCCTGACGAGCAGTACTTC,CASSNLGAGGPDEQYF,TRBD2,NA,TRBV5-1,TRBJ2-7
TGTGCCACCAGTGAGCCCCTACTAGCGGGAGGGCCAAGGGATGAGCAGTTCTTC,CATSEPLLAGGPRDEQFF,TRBD2,NA,TRBV24-1,TRBJ2-1
TGTGCCAGCAGCTCCGGAGTAGGATCCTCCTACGAGCAGTACTTC,CASSSGVGSSYEQYF,NA,NA,TRBV7-2,TRBJ2-7
TGTGCCAGCAGTTCCCTAGCGGGAGAGGAGACCCAGTACTTC,CASSSLAGEETQYF,TRBD2,NA,TRBV28,TRBJ2-5
TGTGCCAGCAGTTCGAGGACAGGGACTTACGAGCAGTACTTC,CASSSRTGTYEQYF,TRBD1,few,TRBV6-5,TRBJ2-7
TGTGCCAGCAGCCTCTCGAGCGGGAATCACGACGAGCAGTACTTC,CASSLSSGNHDEQYF,TRBD2,NA,TRBV7-2,TRBJ2-7
TGCGCCAGCAGCCCACAGACAGTCGTGGGAACTGAAGCTTTCTTT,CASSPQTVVGTEAFF,NA,NA,TRBV4-3,TRBJ1-1
TGTGCCAGCAGCGTAGTTGGACAGGGAACTGAAGCTTTCTTT,CASSVVGQGTEAFF,TRBD1,NA,TRBV9,TRBJ1-1
TGCGCCAGCACCCCGGGGAGTGGAAACACCATATATTTT,CASTPGSGNTIYF,NA,NA,TRBV10-2,TRBJ1-3
TGTGCCAGCAGCCCCGGACTAGCGGGGAACACCGGGGAGCTGTTTTTT,CASSPGLAGNTGELFF,TRBD2,NA,TRBV11-3,TRBJ2-2
TGTGCCAGCAGTTACTCTTCAGGGTACACTGAAGCTTTCTTT,CASSYSSGYTEAFF,NA,NA,TRBV6-5,TRBJ1-1
TGTGCCAGCAGCCCAGGGGTGAACACTGAAGCTTTCTTT,CASSPGVNTEAFF,NA,NA,TRBV11-2,TRBJ1-1
TGCAGCGTTTCGACAGGGAGCTCCTACGAGCAGTACTTC,CSVSTGSSYEQYF,TRBD1,NA,TRBV29-1,TRBJ2-7
TGTGCCAGCAGTCTTGGACAGCATTATGGCTACACCTTC,CASSLGQHYGYTF,NA,NA,TRBV6-5,TRBJ1-2
TGTGCCAGCGGTAATCCAGGGGGGCTTGGTGAAAAACTGTTTTTT,CASGNPGGLGEKLFF,TRBD1,NA,TRBV11-2,TRBJ1-4
TGTGCCATCAGTTGGACAGCGGAGGACACTGAAGCTTTCTTT,CAISWTAEDTEAFF,NA,once,TRBV10-3,TRBJ1-1
TGTGCCAGCAGCGTGGGATGGACAGCTGCTGAAGCTTTCTTT,CASSVGWTAAEAFF,NA,NA,TRBV7-6,TRBJ1-1
TGTGCCAGTTCTGGGACAGGGGGAATTAGCGGCTACACCTTC,CASSGTGGISGYTF,TRBD1,NA,TRBV19,TRBJ1-2
TGTGCCTGGAGTGGGGGTAGCGGGGGCCCGAACACCGGGGAGCTGTTTTTT,CAWSGGSGGPNTGELFF,TRBD2,once,TRBV30,TRBJ2-2
TGTGCCAGTAGTATAGGAAGCAGGGGGCTCTTGAACACTGAAGCTTTCTTT,CASSIGSRGLLNTEAFF,TRBD1,NA,TRBV19,TRBJ1-1
TGTGCCAGCAGCTCCCGGGGGGAGGCCGGGGAGCTGTTTTTT,CASSSRGEAGELFF,TRBD2,NA,TRBV9,TRBJ2-2
TGTGCCAGTAGTGACAGGGAAGATACGCAGTATTTT,CASSDREDTQYF,TRBD1,NA,TRBV19,TRBJ2-3
TGTGCCAGCAGCTTAAGAAGGGGCCTAAACTCTGGAAACACCATATATTTT,CASSLRRGLNSGNTIYF,NA,once,TRBV7-6,TRBJ1-3
TGTGCCAGCAGTTTAGCCGGGGACACTGAAGCTTTCTTT,CASSLAGDTEAFF,NA,few,TRBV12-3/TRBV12-4,TRBJ1-1
TGTGCCAGCAGCGCAGGACAGGGGCCTTTCAATGAGCAGTTCTTC,CASSAGQGPFNEQFF,TRBD1,few,TRBV9,TRBJ2-1
TGTGCCAGCAGTGAAGAGGCGGGTAGCTCCTACGAGCAGTACTTC,CASSEEAGSSYEQYF,NA,NA,TRBV6-1,TRBJ2-7
TGTGCCAGCAGCTTATCAGGGGACCCAGGCTATGGCTACACCTTC,CASSLSGDPGYGYTF,NA,NA,TRBV7-9,TRBJ1-2
TGTGCCAGCAGCCACGGAAGGAGCGCCAACTACAATGAGCAGTTCTTC,CASSHGRSANYNEQFF,NA,few,TRBV5-4,TRBJ2-1
TGTGCCAGCTTCAGGGGACAGGGTTTTCAGAAACTGTTTTTT,CASFRGQGFQKLFF,TRBD1,NA,TRBV6-5,TRBJ1-4
TGTGCCAGCAGCGTAGTAAGCGGGATGGCCGGGGAGCTGTTTTTT,CASSVVSGMAGELFF,TRBD2,once,TRBV9,TRBJ2-2
TGCGCCAGCAGCTTCCCCACTGGGCAGGGGGCCGGGAACACTGAAGCTTTCTTT,CASSFPTGQGAGNTEAFF,TRBD1,NA,TRBV5-1,TRBJ1-1
TGTGCCAGCAGTCCGGGGAGCACAGATACGCAGTATTTT,CASSPGSTDTQYF,NA,few,TRBV6-5,TRBJ2-3
TGCGCCAGCAGTCCCCGTTTGGCGAACACTGAAGCTTTCTTT,CASSPRLANTEAFF,NA,once,TRBV10-1,TRBJ1-1
TGTGCCAGCAGCTTGGATCGCCTAGCGGGAGGTATCACCGGGGAGCTGTTTTTT,CASSLDRLAGGITGELFF,TRBD2,NA,TRBV7-9,TRBJ2-2
TGTGCCAGCAGCTCCCGGGACAGGCAGTTGTTTGATGGCTACACCTTC,CASSSRDRQLFDGYTF,TRBD1,NA,TRBV3-1/TRBV3-2,TRBJ1-2
TGTGCCAGCAGCCGAGCTGTTAGCGGGAGAGCGGTTGAGCAGTTCTTC,CASSRAVSGRAVEQFF,TRBD2,NA,TRBV6-6,TRBJ2-1
TGTGCCAGCAGTGAAATTAGCGGGAGTGGGAATGAGCAGTTCTTC,CASSEISGSGNEQFF,TRBD2,NA,TRBV6-4,TRBJ2-1
TGTGCCAGCAGGGGGTTGGGGACAGGGGTCGCGACCCAGTACTTC,CASRGLGTGVATQYF,TRBD1,NA,TRBV27,TRBJ2-5
TGCAGCGTTCAAAAGGGGGGGCTCGGGGAAAAACTGTTTTTT,CSVQKGGLGEKLFF,NA,once,TRBV29-1,TRBJ1-4
TGTGCCACCAGCAGGGGACTAGCGGGCTACGAGCAGTACTTC,CATSRGLAGYEQYF,TRBD2,NA,TRBV15,TRBJ2-7
TGTGCCAGCAGCTTCTTTAGTGGGGACAGGGGGTCTGGGGCCAACGTCCTGACTTTC,CASSFFSGDRGSGANVLTF,TRBD1,NA,TRBV7-9,TRBJ2-6
TGTGCCAGCAGTGAAGCCCCGGGGGACTATGGCTACACCTTC,CASSEAPGDYGYTF,NA,NA,TRBV6-1,TRBJ1-2
TGCGCCAGCAGCCCACCGGGACACCTGGCTTTTACCTATGGCTACACCTTC,CASSPPGHLAFTYGYTF,NA,NA,TRBV4-1,TRBJ1-2
TGTGCCAGCCACCGGGGCACCGGGGAGCTGTTTTTT,CASHRGTGELFF,NA,once,TRBV25-1,TRBJ2-2
TGTGCCACCAGCGCTACCGGGACAGGGGGCGGTGAAGCTTTCTTT,CATSATGTGGGEAFF,TRBD1,NA,TRBV15,TRBJ1-1
TGCGCCAGCAGCCAACTATACAGGGTCTACGAGCAGTACTTC,CASSQLYRVYEQYF,NA,NA,TRBV4-1,TRBJ2-7
TGTGCCAGCAGCCAGGGGCAGGGGGGAAAAGCTTTCTTT,CASSQGQGGKAFF,TRBD1,NA,TRBV7-3,TRBJ1-1
TGTGCCAGCAGTGAAGCGACAGGGTGGTACTTC,CASSEATGWYF,TRBD1,once,TRBV6-1,TRBJ2-7
TGCAGTGCTAGTCGGGGTGCTGGAAACACCATATATTTT,CSASRGAGNTIYF,NA,NA,TRBV20-1,TRBJ1-3
TGTGCCAGCTCACCGCCGGGACTAGCCTACAATGAGCAGTTCTTC,CASSPPGLAYNEQFF,TRBD2,NA,TRBV18,TRBJ2-1
TGTGCCAGCAAAGGTGGGGGGGCGACGAACACTGAAGCTTTCTTT,CASKGGGATNTEAFF,NA,NA,TRBV28,TRBJ1-1
TGTGCTAGCAGCTTGTTTACAGATCAATACTCTGGGGCCAACGTCCTGACTTTC,CASSLFTDQYSGANVLTF,NA,NA,TRBV7-7,TRBJ2-6
TGTGCCAGCTCACCGACAGGGGAGTACTATGGCTACACCTTC,CASSPTGEYYGYTF,TRBD1,NA,TRBV18,TRBJ1-2
TGTGCCAGCAGCATCCTCAGCTACGAGCAGTACTTC,CASSILSYEQYF,NA,NA,TRBV5-4,TRBJ2-7